These 30 T cell receptor beta chains were all obtained from the same sample, sequenced in a study of T cells in Graves' hyperthyroidism and ophthalmopathy (dated by TCRdb to between 2019 and 2020). Library preparation was by multiplex PCR. TCRdb shows the sequencer as Illumina HiSeq 2000. Amplification of TCR beta CDR3 regions was carried out from RNA transcripts. The TCR CDR3 was subjected to a first round of RT-PCR using the HTBI primer set and the Qiagen OneStep RT-PCR kit. TCRdb ran its own pipeline on the public reads, namely fastp trimming at Q25 and MiXCR clone calling, and kept in-frame beta chains. Every CDR3 protein is listed once, alongside the most common genes and DNA of its rows. The sample table holds hundreds of thousands of distinct CDR3 sequences, of which around 16% were seen once. Clones ranked in the top ten supply 3% to 4% of the sample. The specimen sequenced was blood. Receptors originate from a woman between 40 and 55 years old with Graves' ophthalmopathy.

This chain links TRBV7-9 with TRBJ2-4; the match to TRBD2 covers 13 bases. Germline V gives CDR1 SEHNR, CDR2 FQNEAQ (reference sequence). The CDR3 covers 14 residues. J was trimmed by 11 bases and V by 4 bases; bases with no gene match: 5. CDR3 sequence: CASSSGTSGVVQYF. For the CDR3, the DNA is TGTGCCAGCAGCTCCGGGACTAGCGGGGTCGTTCAGTACTTC.

The sample holds a few counts of this clonotype. V and J are TRBV28 and TRBJ2-5, with 9 positions matching TRBD1. Germline V lookup: CDR1 MDHEN, CDR2 SYDVKM. The ends lost 7 bases at V and 4 bases at J; junction bases unmatched: 10. This CDR3 has 15 residues. CDR3 DNA sequence: TGTGCCAGCACCCATACAGGGGGCCTCGGAGAGACCCAGTACTTC. Its translation is CASTHTGGLGETQYF. The full variable domain, completed using reference TRBV28 and TRBJ2-5, is DVKVTQSSRYLVKRTGEKVFLECVQDMDHENMFWYRQDPGLGLRLIYFSYDVKMKEKGDIPEGYSVSREKKERFSLILESASTNQTSMYLCASTHTGGLGETQYFGPGTRLLVL.

This clonotype was seen many times. CDR3 bases: TGCGCCAGCAGCTTGGTTGTCACAGATACGCAGTATTTT. Translation: CASSLVVTDTQYF. The chain uses TRBV5-1 and TRBJ2-3, with D unclear. V was shortened by 0 bases and J by 2 bases, with 4 bases between the two germline ends. The germline gives CDR1 SGHRS, CDR2 YFSETQ. CDR3 length: 13 amino acids.

The V call is TRBV29-1, the J call TRBJ1-2; TRBD1 matches 9 bases. Trimming at V came to 1 base and at J to 4 bases, leaving 4 bases not matched to a gene. From germline, CDR1 is SQVTM and CDR2 ANQGSEA. The CDR3 has 14 amino acids. The CDR3 loop reads CSVEAGQGGYGYTF. The CDR3 nucleotides read TGCAGCGTTGAAGCGGGACAGGGAGGCTATGGCTACACCTTC.

This clonotype was observed a handful of times. This chain uses TRBV4-1 with TRBJ1-5; 7 nucleotides match TRBD1. The CDR3 covers 15 residues. Germline CDR1 is MGHRA and CDR2 is YSYEKL. V gave up 2 bases and J gave up 3 bases; unmatched junction bases: 4. The CDR3 protein is CASSQLQGTNQPQHF. Written as DNA, the CDR3 is TGCGCCAGCAGCCAATTACAGGGGACCAATCAGCCCCAGCATTTT.

This clonotype has ten or more counts. V gene TRBV12-3 or TRBV12-4 combines with J gene TRBJ1-6; D remains ambiguous. Trimming took 1 base from V and 14 from J, leaving 15 bases between them. The CDR3 is 14 amino acids. In nucleotides, the CDR3 is TGTGCCAGCAGTTTAGGCTGGACTTCCTTATCCCTCCACTTT. Its protein is CASSLGWTSLSLHF.

The rearrangement links TRBV30 to TRBJ2-7; D is uncertain. Trimming left V 0 bases short and J 6 bases short, with 12 bases between. Per the germline V gene, CDR1 is GTSNPN and CDR2 is SVGIG (reference sequence). CDR3 length: 13 residues. CDR3 in amino acids: CAWSVVVGIEQYF. Written as DNA, the CDR3 is TGTGCCTGGAGTGTTGTAGTAGGGATCGAGCAGTACTTC.

The chain employs TRBV9 and TRBJ2-3; 8 bases are a match to TRBD2. Germline V gene sequence: CDR1 SGDLS, CDR2 YYNGEE. The CDR3 runs 14 residues. V was clipped by 0 bases and J by 6 bases; unmatched bases: 3. CDR3 sequence: CASSVDGGADTQYF. CDR3 DNA: TGTGCCAGCAGCGTAGACGGGGGGGCGGATACGCAGTATTTT. Supplemented by reference TRBV9 and TRBJ2-3, the full variable domain reads DSGVTQTPKHLITATGQRVTLRCSPRSGDLSVYWYQQSLDQGLQFLIQYYNGEERAKGNILERFSAQQFPDLHSELNLSSLELGDSALYFCASSVDGGADTQYFGPGTRLTVL.

V is TRBV20-1 and J is TRBJ1-1, with D perhaps TRBD1 (5 bases). V was shortened by 3 bases and J by 1 base, with 15 bases between the two germline ends. The germline gives CDR1 DFQATT, CDR2 SNEGSKA (reference sequence). This CDR3 region has 15 residues. Written as DNA, the CDR3 is TGCAGTGCTAGGCCCCCAGGGAGGGGGAACACTGAAGCTTTCTTT. As protein: CSARPPGRGNTEAFF.

The rearrangement joins TRBV30 to TRBJ2-3, with D perhaps TRBD1 (6 bases). The V end lost 3 bases, the J end lost 4 bases, and 11 bases lay between the germline ends. CDR1 and CDR2 (germline): GTSNPN, SVGIG (reference sequence). The CDR3 totals 13 residues. The CDR3 nucleotides are TGTGCCTGGAGGGGGGCTTCTCCAGATACGCAGTATTTT. Translating gives CAWRGASPDTQYF.

V is TRBV27 and J is TRBJ1-5; possibly TRBD1 for D (5 bases). Trimming took 5 bases from V and 7 from J, leaving 12 bases between them. Germline V gene sequence: CDR1 MNHEY, CDR2 SMNVEV (reference sequence). The length of the CDR3 is 13 residues. As DNA, the CDR3 is TGTGCCAGCAGTCCCTATGGGGGGCAGCCCCAGCATTTT. This gives the protein CASSPYGGQPQHF.

This clonotype has just a few counts. The V and J genes are TRBV27 and TRBJ2-7; D is unresolved. The CDR3 is made up of 14 amino acids. The ends were cut back, 9 bases at V and 0 bases at J, with 15 bases in the middle. Germline V gene sequence: CDR1 MNHEY, CDR2 SMNVEV (reference sequence). CDR3 nucleotide sequence: TGTGCCAGTTTGCTGGACGGAATCTCCTACGAGCAGTACTTC. Translated: CASLLDGISYEQYF.

This clonotype was recorded many times. The chain has TRBV28 and TRBJ1-2; D gene uncertain. CDR3 length: 13 amino acids. From germline, CDR1 is MDHEN and CDR2 SYDVKM. V lost 3 bases and J lost 4, with 9 bases in between. CDR3 protein: CASSLRQAYGYTF. CDR3 coding DNA: TGTGCCAGCAGTTTGAGGCAGGCCTATGGCTACACCTTC.

This clonotype was counted ten times or more. The chain has TRBV5-1 and TRBJ2-7, with 12 positions matching TRBD1. Germline V gene sequence: CDR1 SGHRS, CDR2 YFSETQ. The CDR3 runs to 14 residues. Trimming at V came to 0 bases and at J to 6 bases, leaving 1 base not matched to a gene. The CDR3 sequence: CASSLEGQGAEQYF. CDR3 in DNA: TGCGCCAGCAGCTTGGAGGGACAGGGGGCCGAGCAGTACTTC.

This clonotype has at least ten counts. The rearrangement links TRBV30 to TRBJ1-6; 8 bases map to TRBD1. Germline-derived CDR1 and CDR2 are GTSNPN and SVGIG (reference sequence). J lost 8 bases, V lost 8 bases, and 11 bases had no gene match. The CDR3 runs 14 residues. The CDR3 protein is CAAERGQGYSPLHF. CDR3 nucleotides: TGTGCCGCCGAACGTGGACAGGGATATTCACCCCTCCACTTT.

The sample holds a few counts of this clonotype. CDR3 protein: CASSYTSGKYEQYF. The CDR3 bases are TGTGCCAGCAGTTATACTAGCGGGAAATACGAGCAGTACTTC. V and J are TRBV6-5 and TRBJ2-7; TRBD2 agrees at 10 bases. The CDR3 covers 14 residues. CDR1 and CDR2 from the germline V gene are MNHEY and SVGAGI. With V trimmed by 3 bases and J by 4 bases, 3 bases remained unmatched.

Many counts were recorded for this clonotype. The rearrangement links TRBV3-1 to TRBJ2-1; D might be TRBD2 (7 bases). This CDR3 contains 13 residues. The V gene's germline CDR1 is LGHDT and CDR2 YNNKEL (reference sequence). V lost 7 bases and J lost 9, with 16 bases in between. The DNA for the CDR3 is TGTGCCAGCAAGTCGAGGGAGGGGGTTGAGCAGTTCTTC. Encoded protein: CASKSREGVEQFF.

This clonotype has ten or more counts. The rearrangement uses TRBV7-2 and TRBJ2-1; tentatively, D is TRBD2 (5 bases). This CDR3 region has 11 residues. CDR1 SGHTA and CDR2 FQGNSA come from the germline V gene. V gave up 5 bases and J gave up 10 bases, with 9 bases separating them. The CDR3 spells CASSRAEEQFF. The CDR3 DNA reads TGTGCCAGCAGCCGAGCGGAAGAGCAGTTCTTC.

As concerns this clonotype: This could be a read error, since a much larger clone is one nucleotide away. V is TRBV12-3 or TRBV12-4 and J is TRBJ2-1, with 13 bases aligning to TRBD2. The length of the CDR3 is 17 residues. This CDR3 reads CTSSPSWTSGRGNEQFF. CDR3 nucleotides: TGTACCAGCAGTCCTTCCTGGACTAGCGGGAGAGGCAATGAGCAGTTCTTC.

This clonotype was seen ten or more times. The rearrangement links TRBV2 to TRBJ2-3; 9 positions match TRBD1. The CDR3 is made up of 11 amino acids. From germline, CDR1 is SNHLY and CDR2 FYNNEI. The V and J ends lost 5 bases and 14 bases, in that order; junction bases with no gene match: 5. CDR3 sequence reads: CASSWDRERYF. In DNA form, the CDR3 reads TGTGCCAGCAGTTGGGACAGGGAGAGGTATTTT.

The chain carries TRBV27 and TRBJ2-1; 8 bases map to TRBD1. CDR1 is MNHEY and CDR2 is SMNVEV in the germline V gene (reference sequence). V lost 6 bases to trimming and J lost 3 bases; unmatched junction nucleotides: 4. There are 14 residues in the CDR3. CDR3 in DNA: TGTGCCAGCAGCCACAGGGGGAACTACAATGAGCAGTTCTTC. Translating gives CASSHRGNYNEQFF.

This clonotype was seen more than once but under ten times. This rearrangement joins TRBV7-3 to TRBJ1-5; TRBD1 matches 10 bases. The length of the CDR3 is 16 residues. Per the germline V gene, CDR1 is SGHTA and CDR2 is FQGTGA. V gave up 3 bases and J gave up 5 bases; unmatched junction bases: 7. Written as DNA, the CDR3 is TGTGCCAGCAGCTTGCCCGCCGGACAGGGGGATCAGCCCCAGCATTTT. It encodes CASSLPAGQGDQPQHF.

V and J are TRBV10-3 and TRBJ2-3; perhaps TRBD2 as D (5 bases). CDR3 length equals 16 residues. The V end lost 4 bases, the J end lost 3 bases, and 17 bases lay between the germline ends. The germline V gene has CDR1 ENHRY and CDR2 SYGVKD. The DNA for the CDR3 is TGTGCCATCAGTGCCCTACCTGGAGGTGGTACAGATACGCAGTATTTT. Translation gives CAISALPGGGTDTQYF.

V gene TRBV30 combines with J gene TRBJ1-2, with 8 bases fitting TRBD1. The CDR3 loop spans 15 amino acids. Losses at the gene ends were 0 bases for V and 9 bases for J; bases not matched to a gene: 12. Germline V lookup: CDR1 GTSNPN, CDR2 SVGIG (reference sequence). CDR3 region: CAWSVIWSGGQSYTF. The CDR3 DNA follows: TGTGCCTGGAGTGTAATCTGGTCAGGGGGCCAAAGCTACACCTTC.

The chain couples TRBV10-3 to TRBJ2-2; D might be TRBD2 (7 bases). The CDR3 loop spans 16 amino acids. Deletions cut 10 bases from V and 3 bases from J, with 21 bases between. Germline V lookup: CDR1 ENHRY, CDR2 SYGVKD. CDR3 sequence reads: CATKSRGGGDTGELFF. In DNA form, the CDR3 reads TGTGCCACCAAAAGTAGGGGGGGGGGCGACACCGGGGAGCTGTTTTTT.

This clonotype was found a few times. This rearrangement joins TRBV5-8 to TRBJ2-7; TRBD2 is a possible D gene (7 bases). This CDR3 spans 16 amino acids. The germline CDR1 and CDR2 sequences are SGHTS and YDEGEE. V was shortened by 7 bases and J by 2 bases, with 22 bases between the two germline ends. CDR3 bases: TGTGCCAGCCGCATTACGGGGGGCGACCTCCCCTACGAGCAGTACTTC. Translating gives CASRITGGDLPYEQYF.

This clonotype was counted at least ten times. CDR3 in DNA: TGTGCCAGCAGTGACGACAGGGACGACAATCAGCCCCAGCATTTT. As protein: CASSDDRDDNQPQHF. The rearrangement links TRBV2 to TRBJ1-5; 7 bases map to TRBD1. CDR1 is SNHLY, CDR2 FYNNEI, per germline. The length of the CDR3 is 15 residues. The ends lost 3 bases at V and 3 bases at J; junction bases unmatched: 5.

This clonotype was counted at least ten times. The V gene is TRBV29-1, the J gene TRBJ2-3, with 7 positions matching TRBD2. V was clipped by 4 bases and J by 6 bases; unmatched bases: 13. Germline assignment: CDR1 SQVTM and CDR2 ANQGSEA. CDR3 length: 15 amino acids. CDR3 in DNA: TGCAGCGTTGTATTGGCGGGAGCAGACCCCGATACGCAGTATTTT. It translates to CSVVLAGADPDTQYF.

The chain couples TRBV6-1 to TRBJ2-5; no firm D call. The CDR3 sequence is 13 residues long. Germline V gene data show CDR1 as MNHNS and CDR2 as SASEGT. The V end lost 6 bases, the J end lost 3 bases, and 11 bases lay between the germline ends. The CDR3 region is CASRRSTEETQYF. The CDR3 DNA sequence: TGTGCCAGCAGGAGGTCAACAGAAGAGACCCAGTACTTC.

This clonotype was recorded at least ten times. The chain carries TRBV2 and TRBJ1-4; TRBD1 matches at 7 bases. There are 16 residues in the CDR3. The trim removed 2 bases at V and 7 bases at J, leaving 10 bases unmatched. Germline V CDR1 and CDR2: SNHLY, FYNNEI. The CDR3 sequence: CASSERGGAGGEKLFF. The CDR3 bases are TGTGCCAGCAGTGAAAGAGGGGGCGCGGGGGGTGAAAAACTGTTTTTT.